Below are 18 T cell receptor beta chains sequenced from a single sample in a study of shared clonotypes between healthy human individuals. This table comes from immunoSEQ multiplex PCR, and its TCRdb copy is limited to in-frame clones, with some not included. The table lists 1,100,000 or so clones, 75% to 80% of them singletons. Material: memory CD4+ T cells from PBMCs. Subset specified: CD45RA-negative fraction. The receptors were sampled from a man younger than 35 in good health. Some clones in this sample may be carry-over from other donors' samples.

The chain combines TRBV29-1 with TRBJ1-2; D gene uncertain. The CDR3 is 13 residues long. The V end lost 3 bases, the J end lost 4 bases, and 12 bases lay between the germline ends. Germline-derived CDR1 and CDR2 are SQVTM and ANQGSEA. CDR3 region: CSVERRVGYGYTF. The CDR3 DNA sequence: TGCAGCGTTGAGCGTCGGGTTGGCTATGGCTACACCTTC.

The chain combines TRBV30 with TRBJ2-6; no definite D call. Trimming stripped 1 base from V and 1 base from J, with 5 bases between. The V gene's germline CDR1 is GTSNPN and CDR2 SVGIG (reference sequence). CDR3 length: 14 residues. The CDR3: CAWSGTSGANVLTF. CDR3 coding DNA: TGTGCCTGGAGTGGAACATCTGGGGCCAACGTCCTGACTTTC.

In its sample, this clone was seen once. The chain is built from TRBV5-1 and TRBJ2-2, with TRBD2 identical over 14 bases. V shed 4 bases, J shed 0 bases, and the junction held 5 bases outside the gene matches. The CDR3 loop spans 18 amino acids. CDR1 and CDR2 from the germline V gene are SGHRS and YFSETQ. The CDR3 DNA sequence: TGCGCCAGCAGCCGGCGGACTAGCGGGAGGTCGAACACCGGGGAGCTGTTTTTT. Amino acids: CASSRRTSGRSNTGELFF.

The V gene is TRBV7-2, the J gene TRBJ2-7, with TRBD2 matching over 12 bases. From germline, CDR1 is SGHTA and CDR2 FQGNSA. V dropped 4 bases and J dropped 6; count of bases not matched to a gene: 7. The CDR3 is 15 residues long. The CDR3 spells CASSSLLAGGVEQYF. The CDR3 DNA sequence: TGTGCCAGCAGCTCCCTACTAGCGGGAGGAGTCGAGCAGTACTTC.

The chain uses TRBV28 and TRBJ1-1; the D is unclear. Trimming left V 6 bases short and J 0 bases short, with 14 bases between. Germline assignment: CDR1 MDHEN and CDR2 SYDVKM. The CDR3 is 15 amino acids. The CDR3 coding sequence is TGTGCCAGCAGCCTTTCTTGGCAGATGAACACTGAAGCTTTCTTT. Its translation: CASSLSWQMNTEAFF. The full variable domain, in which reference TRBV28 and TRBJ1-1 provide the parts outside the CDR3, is DVKVTQSSRYLVKRTGEKVFLECVQDMDHENMFWYRQDPGLGLRLIYFSYDVKMKEKGDIPEGYSVSREKKERFSLILESASTNQTSMYLCASSLSWQMNTEAFFGQGTRLTVV.

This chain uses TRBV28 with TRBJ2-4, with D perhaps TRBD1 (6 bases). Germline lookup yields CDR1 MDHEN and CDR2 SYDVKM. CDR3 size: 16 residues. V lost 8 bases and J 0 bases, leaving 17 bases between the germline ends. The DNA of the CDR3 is TGTGCCAGCGCTGGGGGCCACATCCTAGCCAAAAACATTCAGTACTTC. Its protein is CASAGGHILAKNIQYF.

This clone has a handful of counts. The CDR3 is CASSLRGLLASEAFF. Written as DNA, the CDR3 is TGTGCCAGCAGCTTACGGGGACTCCTGGCGTCTGAAGCTTTCTTT. V is TRBV11-2 and J is TRBJ1-1, with D possibly TRBD1 on 5 matching bases. The CDR3 sequence is 15 residues long. Trimming took 2 bases from V and 6 from J, leaving 16 bases between them. Germline values: CDR1 SGHAT, CDR2 FQNNGV.

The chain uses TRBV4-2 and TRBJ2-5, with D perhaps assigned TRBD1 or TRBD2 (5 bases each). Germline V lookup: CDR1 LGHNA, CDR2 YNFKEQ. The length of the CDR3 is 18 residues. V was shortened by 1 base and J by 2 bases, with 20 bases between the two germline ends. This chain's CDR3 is CASSQGRRGTEPQETQYF. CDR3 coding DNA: TGTGCCAGCAGCCAAGGGCGGCGAGGGACGGAACCACAAGAGACCCAGTACTTC.

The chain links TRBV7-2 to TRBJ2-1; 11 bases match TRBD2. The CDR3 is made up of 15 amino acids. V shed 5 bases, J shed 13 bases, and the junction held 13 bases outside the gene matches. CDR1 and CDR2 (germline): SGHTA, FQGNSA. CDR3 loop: CASSLFLGLAEFQFF. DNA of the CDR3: TGTGCCAGCAGCCTCTTTCTGGGACTAGCGGAATTTCAGTTCTTC.

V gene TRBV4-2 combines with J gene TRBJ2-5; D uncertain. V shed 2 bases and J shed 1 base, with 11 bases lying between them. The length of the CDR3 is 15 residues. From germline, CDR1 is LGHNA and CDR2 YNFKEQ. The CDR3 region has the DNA TGTGCCAGCAGCCAACCCCATTACAGCCAAGAGACCCAGTACTTC. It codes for CASSQPHYSQETQYF.

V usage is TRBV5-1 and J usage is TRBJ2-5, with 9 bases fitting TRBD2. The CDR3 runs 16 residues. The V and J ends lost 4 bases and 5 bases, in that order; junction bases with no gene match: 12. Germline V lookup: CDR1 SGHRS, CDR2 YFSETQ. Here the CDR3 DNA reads TGCGCCAGCAGCGCGACGGGGACTAGCAGGGGGGAGACCCAGTACTTC. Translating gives CASSATGTSRGETQYF. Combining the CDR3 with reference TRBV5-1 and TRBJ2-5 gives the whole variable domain KAGVTQTPRYLIKTRGQQVTLSCSPISGHRSVSWYQQTPGQGLQFLFEYFSETQRNKGNFPGRFSGRQFSNSRSEMNVSTLELGDSALYLCASSATGTSRGETQYFGPGTRLLVL.

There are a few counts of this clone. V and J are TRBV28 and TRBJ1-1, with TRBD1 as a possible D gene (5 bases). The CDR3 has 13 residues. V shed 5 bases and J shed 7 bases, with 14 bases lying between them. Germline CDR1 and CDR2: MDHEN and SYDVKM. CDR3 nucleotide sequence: TGTGCCAGCAGTGAAACCGGGGCCTATGAAGCTTTCTTT. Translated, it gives CASSETGAYEAFF.

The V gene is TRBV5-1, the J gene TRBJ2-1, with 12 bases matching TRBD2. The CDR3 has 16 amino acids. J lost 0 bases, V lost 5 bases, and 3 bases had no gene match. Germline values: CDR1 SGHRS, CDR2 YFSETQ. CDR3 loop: CASRKTSGSSYNEQFF. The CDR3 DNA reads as TGCGCCAGCAGGAAGACTAGCGGGAGCTCCTACAATGAGCAGTTCTTC.

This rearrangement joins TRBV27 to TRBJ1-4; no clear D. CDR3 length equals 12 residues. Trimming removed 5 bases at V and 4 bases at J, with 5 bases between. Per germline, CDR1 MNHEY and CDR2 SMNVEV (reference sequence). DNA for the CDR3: TGTGCCAGCAGTGCTCATAATGAAAAACTGTTTTTT. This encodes CASSAHNEKLFF.

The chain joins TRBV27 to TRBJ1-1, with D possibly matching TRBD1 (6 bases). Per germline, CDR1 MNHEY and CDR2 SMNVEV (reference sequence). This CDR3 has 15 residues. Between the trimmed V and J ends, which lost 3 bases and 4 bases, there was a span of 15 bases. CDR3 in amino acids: CASSFGQGRSTEAFF. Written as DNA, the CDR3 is TGTGCCAGCAGTTTCGGGCAGGGGAGGTCCACTGAAGCTTTCTTT.

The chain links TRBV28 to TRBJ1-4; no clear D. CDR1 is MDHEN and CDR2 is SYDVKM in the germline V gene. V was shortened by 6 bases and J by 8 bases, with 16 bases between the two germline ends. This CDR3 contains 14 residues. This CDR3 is CASSRGSLWEKLFF. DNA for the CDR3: TGTGCCAGCAGCCGCGGGTCTCTTTGGGAAAAACTGTTTTTT.

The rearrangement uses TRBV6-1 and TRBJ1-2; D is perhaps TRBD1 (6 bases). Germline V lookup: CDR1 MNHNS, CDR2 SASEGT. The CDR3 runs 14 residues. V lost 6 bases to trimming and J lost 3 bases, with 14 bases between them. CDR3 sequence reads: CASSPRGSYYGYTF. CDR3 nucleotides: TGTGCCAGCAGCCCCAGGGGTTCCTACTATGGCTACACCTTC.

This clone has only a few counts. The CDR3, as DNA: TGTGCCTGGGACGAAGGTTCGGGCAATCAGCCCCAGCATTTT. Amino acid sequence: CAWDEGSGNQPQHF. The rearrangement joins TRBV30 to TRBJ1-5; D ambiguous. Trimming stripped 5 bases from V and 2 bases from J, with 13 bases between. This CDR3 has 14 residues. CDR1 is GTSNPN and CDR2 is SVGIG in the germline V gene (reference sequence).